This TCR beta chain stems from a study of blood T cell repertoires in COVID-19. TCRdb's table, derived via immunoSEQ multiplex PCR, lists solely in-frame clones and lacks some. The sample contains about 170,000 clones, 84% of which appear only once. Sequences were obtained from peripheral blood. This clonotype was sampled from a man between 40 and 49 years old who had recovered from COVID-19.

CDR3 DNA sequence: TGTGCCTGGAGTGTAGGGGGGGTCCTCACCGGGGAGCTGTTTTTT. Translated: CAWSVGGVLTGELFF. The V gene is TRBV30, the J gene TRBJ2-2, with a tentative D call TRBD2 (7 bases). Germline values: CDR1 GTSNPN, CDR2 SVGIG (reference sequence). The V and J ends lost 0 bases and 4 bases respectively, with 12 bases between them. There are 15 residues in the CDR3.